These T cell receptor beta chains were read from a single sample in a study of OX40 agonist ivuxolimab in advanced cancers. TCRdb keeps only in-frame clones here, not all; method: immunoSEQ multiplex PCR. The data contain 67,000 or so clones, roughly 85% of them singletons. The specimen was CD4+ or CD8+ T cells sorted from blood, collected in a trial of the OX40 agonist ivuxolimab. All receptors come from an adult with an advanced solid tumor such as melanoma, head and neck, liver or kidney cancer. The CDR3 runs from the conserved cysteine through the conserved F or W. D genes are given only for firm matches. Rows give clone size only sometimes, using once, few, many, or a class for an expanded clone.

CDR3 protein: CAISEGGGLSGNTIYF
CDR3 DNA: TGTGCCATCAGTGAGGGGGGGGGCCTCTCTGGAAACACCATATATTTT
J gene: TRBJ1-3
clone size: .
D gene: .
V gene: TRBV10-3

CDR3 protein: CASSQVQLDSEAFF
CDR3 DNA: TGCGCCAGCAGCCAAGTTCAGCTGGACAGCGAAGCTTTCTTT
J gene: TRBJ1-1
clone size: .
D gene: .
V gene: TRBV4-3

CDR3 protein: CASSSDRGLQYF
CDR3 DNA: TGTGCCAGCAGCTCGGACAGGGGTCTTCAGTACTTC
J gene: TRBJ2-7
clone size: .
D gene: TRBD1
V gene: TRBV7-8

CDR3 protein: CASSPHVGQAYEQYF
CDR3 DNA: TGTGCCAGCAGCCCGCACGTGGGACAAGCCTACGAGCAGTACTTC
J gene: TRBJ2-7
clone size: once
D gene: .
V gene: TRBV9

CDR3 protein: CSVYGVSYEQYF
CDR3 DNA: TGCAGCGTTTACGGGGTTTCCTACGAGCAGTACTTC
J gene: TRBJ2-7
clone size: .
D gene: .
V gene: TRBV29-1

CDR3 protein: CASPETQYF
CDR3 DNA: TGTGCCAGCCCGGAGACCCAGTACTTC
J gene: TRBJ2-5
clone size: once
D gene: .
V gene: TRBV14

CDR3 protein: CSASRNEQFF
CDR3 DNA: TGCAGTGCTAGTCGCAATGAGCAGTTCTTC
J gene: TRBJ2-1
clone size: .
D gene: .
V gene: TRBV20-1

CDR3 protein: CASSVEGQSYEQYF
CDR3 DNA: TGTGCCAGCAGCGTAGAGGGACAGTCCTACGAGCAGTACTTC
J gene: TRBJ2-7
clone size: .
D gene: TRBD1
V gene: TRBV9

CDR3 protein: CSVLGYGTGNTGELFF
CDR3 DNA: TGCAGCGTTTTGGGCTACGGGACGGGCAACACCGGGGAGCTGTTTTTT
J gene: TRBJ2-2
clone size: .
D gene: .
V gene: TRBV29-1

CDR3 protein: CSASLGGYTF
CDR3 DNA: TGCAGTGCTAGTTTGGGTGGCTACACCTTC
J gene: TRBJ1-2
clone size: .
D gene: .
V gene: TRBV20-1

CDR3 protein: CAWSVTGPKTEAFF
CDR3 DNA: TGTGCCTGGAGTGTGACAGGACCTAAGACTGAAGCTTTCTTT
J gene: TRBJ1-1
clone size: .
D gene: .
V gene: TRBV30

CDR3 protein: CATAPRASTNYGYTF
CDR3 DNA: TGTGCCACCGCCCCGCGGGCCTCTACTAACTATGGCTACACCTTC
J gene: TRBJ1-2
clone size: .
D gene: .
V gene: TRBV2

CDR3 protein: CASGIGGGSSGNTIYF
CDR3 DNA: TGTGCCAGCGGAATAGGGGGGGGTTCCTCTGGAAACACCATATATTTT
J gene: TRBJ1-3
clone size: .
D gene: .
V gene: TRBV7-2

CDR3 protein: CASSQVFSISYEQYF
CDR3 DNA: TGCGCCAGCAGCCAAGTGTTCAGCATCTCCTACGAGCAGTACTTC
J gene: TRBJ2-7
clone size: .
D gene: .
V gene: TRBV4-3

CDR3 protein: CASSAPGSGTDTQYF
CDR3 DNA: TGTGCCAGCAGTGCCCCGGGGAGTGGTACAGATACGCAGTATTTT
J gene: TRBJ2-3
clone size: .
D gene: .
V gene: TRBV6-1

CDR3 protein: CASSLGTGDTEAFF
CDR3 DNA: TGTGCCAGCAGCTTGGGGACCGGGGACACTGAAGCTTTCTTT
J gene: TRBJ1-1
clone size: .
D gene: .
V gene: TRBV11-3

CDR3 protein: CASSGQGGTEAFF
CDR3 DNA: TGCGCCAGCAGCGGTCAGGGAGGGACTGAAGCTTTCTTT
J gene: TRBJ1-1
clone size: .
D gene: .
V gene: TRBV5-1

CDR3 protein: CASSSPLFEQYF
CDR3 DNA: TGTGCCAGCAGTTCGCCCCTTTTCGAGCAGTACTTC
J gene: TRBJ2-7
clone size: once
D gene: .
V gene: TRBV28

CDR3 protein: CASSRSPRPTGQIEKLFF
CDR3 DNA: TGTGCCAGCAGCCGCTCCCCAAGGCCGACAGGGCAGATTGAAAAACTGTTTTTT
J gene: TRBJ1-4
clone size: .
D gene: TRBD1
V gene: TRBV2

CDR3 protein: CASLKGVNTEAFF
CDR3 DNA: TGTGCCAGCCTTAAGGGGGTGAACACTGAAGCTTTCTTT
J gene: TRBJ1-1
clone size: .
D gene: .
V gene: TRBV6-1

CDR3 protein: CASSLRQGDGYTF
CDR3 DNA: TGTGCCAGCAGCTTGAGACAGGGAGATGGCTACACCTTC
J gene: TRBJ1-2
clone size: .
D gene: TRBD1
V gene: TRBV5-6

CDR3 protein: CASSRGAGSPLHF
CDR3 DNA: TGTGCCAGTAGTAGGGGGGCAGGTTCACCCCTCCACTTT
J gene: TRBJ1-6
clone size: few
D gene: .
V gene: TRBV19